These T cell receptor beta chains were read from a single sample in a study of blood T cell repertoires in COVID-19. TCRdb's copy holds only in-frame clones and misses some; the assay was immunoSEQ multiplex PCR. This sample yields tens of thousands of clones, of which around four fifths are seen a single time; about 14% belongs to the top ten. Source material: peripheral blood. The origin of the receptors is a middle-aged man with active or convalescent COVID-19. Each CDR3 is given with its conserved first and last residue. D genes are given only for firm matches. Clone size, where shown, is once, few, many, or a class for clones that have expanded.

size	D	V	J	CDR3	DNA
few	NA	TRBV5-1	TRBJ1-1	CASSHGLNTEAFF	TGCGCCAGCAGCCACGGGTTGAACACTGAAGCTTTCTTT
NA	TRBD1	TRBV6-5	TRBJ1-6	CASLTGSNSPLHF	TGTGCCAGTCTGACAGGGAGTAATTCACCCCTCCACTTT
NA	NA	TRBV24-1	TRBJ1-1	CATSGIAGGIWANTEAFF	TGTGCCACCAGTGGTATTGCAGGAGGAATATGGGCGAACACTGAAGCTTTCTTT
NA	NA	TRBV7-2	TRBJ1-2	CASSLIPSGYTF	TGTGCCAGCAGCCTCATACCGAGTGGCTACACCTTC
NA	TRBD1	TRBV4-1	TRBJ2-5	CASSLRTGGQQETQYF	TGCGCCAGCAGCCTTCGGACAGGGGGCCAACAAGAGACCCAGTACTTC
once	TRBD2	TRBV5-5	TRBJ2-7	CASSPGSGGHSYEQYF	TGTGCCAGCAGCCCTGGCAGCGGGGGCCACTCCTACGAGCAGTACTTC
few	NA	TRBV30	TRBJ1-1	CAWTGSVNTEAFF	TGTGCCTGGACAGGGTCTGTGAACACTGAAGCTTTCTTT
NA	TRBD1	TRBV5-1	TRBJ2-3	CASSPRGQGRADTQYF	TGCGCCAGCAGCCCACGGGGACAGGGAAGGGCAGATACGCAGTATTTT
NA	NA	TRBV3-1/TRBV3-2	TRBJ1-3	CASSRKGAGNTIYF	TGTGCCAGCAGCCGCAAGGGGGCTGGAAACACCATATATTTT
NA	TRBD2	TRBV14	TRBJ2-1	CASSHLLAGAYNEQFF	TGTGCCAGCAGCCACCTACTAGCGGGGGCCTACAATGAGCAGTTCTTC
once	NA	TRBV5-1	TRBJ2-6	CASSIGGAAGANVLTF	TGCGCCAGCAGCATTGGGGGCGCGGCTGGGGCCAACGTCCTGACTTTC
NA	NA	TRBV3-1/TRBV3-2	TRBJ1-2	CASSQENSQRGYTF	TGTGCCAGCAGCCAAGAAAACTCCCAGAGGGGCTACACCTTC
NA	TRBD1	TRBV7-9	TRBJ1-6	CASSLAGQGTSPLHF	TGTGCCAGCAGCTTAGCGGGACAGGGAACTTCACCCCTCCACTTT
NA	NA	TRBV3-1/TRBV3-2	TRBJ1-6	CASSQTLSNSPLHF	TGTGCCAGCAGCCAAACCCTCAGTAATTCACCCCTCCACTTT
NA	TRBD1	TRBV5-1	TRBJ1-4	CASSSKTGTGTEKLFF	TGCGCCAGCAGCTCAAAAACCGGGACAGGGACTGAAAAACTGTTTTTT
NA	NA	TRBV19	TRBJ2-2	CASRRGSGLTNTGELFF	TGTGCCAGTAGGCGTGGCAGCGGTCTCACGAACACCGGGGAGCTGTTTTTT
NA	TRBD1	TRBV19	TRBJ1-5	CASSRDRVDNQPQHF	TGTGCCAGTAGCCGGGACAGGGTGGACAATCAGCCCCAGCATTTT
NA	NA	TRBV7-2	TRBJ1-1	CASSLDGGNTEAFF	TGTGCCAGCAGCTTAGACGGCGGGAACACTGAAGCTTTCTTT
NA	TRBD1	TRBV15	TRBJ2-2	CATSREGTGATGELFF	TGTGCCACCAGCAGAGAGGGGACAGGGGCCACCGGGGAGCTGTTTTTT
NA	NA	TRBV11-3	TRBJ1-6	CASSLDRDSPLHF	TGTGCCAGCAGCTTAGATAGAGATTCACCCCTCCACTTT
once	NA	TRBV27	TRBJ2-6	CASSFKGGGSGANVLTF	TGTGCCAGCAGTTTCAAGGGAGGGGGCTCTGGGGCCAACGTCCTGACTTTC
NA	TRBD1	TRBV10-2	TRBJ1-6	CASSYKGTEYSPLHF	TGCGCCAGCAGCTACAAGGGGACAGAATATTCACCCCTCCACTTT
NA	TRBD1	TRBV10-3	TRBJ2-3	CAIKDRGYSDTQYF	TGTGCCATAAAGGACAGGGGGTATTCAGATACGCAGTATTTT
NA	NA	TRBV7-6	TRBJ1-3	CASSLWASSGNTIYF	TGTGCCAGCAGCTTATGGGCAAGCTCTGGAAACACCATATATTTT
NA	NA	TRBV19	TRBJ1-5	CASSLGQRVGNQPQHF	TGTGCCAGTAGTCTCGGGCAGCGGGTGGGCAATCAGCCCCAGCATTTT
NA	TRBD1	TRBV27	TRBJ1-1	CASSSEGGGKTEAFF	TGTGCCAGCAGTTCCGAAGGGGGCGGAAAAACTGAAGCTTTCTTT
NA	TRBD1	TRBV18	TRBJ1-1	CASSPPPGGYTEAFF	TGTGCCAGCTCACCACCCCCAGGGGGTTACACTGAAGCTTTCTTT
NA	NA	TRBV5-4	TRBJ2-2	CASSPDSLRAGELFF	TGTGCCAGCAGCCCTGACAGCCTACGGGCCGGGGAGCTGTTTTTT
NA	NA	TRBV9	TRBJ2-3	CASSAFTSDTQYF	TGTGCCAGCAGCGCCTTTACATCCGATACGCAGTATTTT
NA	TRBD1	TRBV11-2	TRBJ1-4	CASSLGGQGQEKLFF	TGTGCCAGCAGCTTAGGGGGACAGGGGCAAGAAAAACTGTTTTTT
NA	TRBD1	TRBV27	TRBJ1-5	CASSKTGVEQPQHF	TGTGCCAGCAGTAAGACAGGGGTTGAGCAGCCCCAGCATTTT
NA	TRBD1	TRBV19	TRBJ2-7	CASSRDRGGEQYF	TGTGCCAGTAGCCGGGACAGGGGAGGGGAGCAGTACTTC
NA	TRBD2	TRBV5-1	TRBJ2-7	CASSIGTSGGSYEQYF	TGCGCCAGCAGTATTGGGACTAGCGGGGGAAGCTACGAGCAGTACTTC
NA	NA	TRBV5-8	TRBJ1-5	CASSLRDYNQPQHF	TGTGCCAGCAGCTTGAGAGACTACAATCAGCCCCAGCATTTT
NA	NA	TRBV7-8	TRBJ1-1	CASSFSGNTEAFF	TGTGCCAGCAGCTTCTCAGGGAACACTGAAGCTTTCTTT
NA	NA	TRBV6-1	TRBJ1-1	CASSESYGGEAFF	TGTGCCAGCAGTGAAAGTTACGGGGGTGAAGCTTTCTTT
NA	TRBD2	TRBV15	TRBJ2-3	CATSRGLGGGGADTQYF	TGTGCCACCAGCAGAGGTCTGGGGGGCGGGGGGGCAGATACGCAGTATTTT
NA	TRBD1	TRBV5-1	TRBJ1-2	CASNPGQATYGYTF	TGCGCCAGCAACCCGGGACAGGCCACCTATGGCTACACCTTC
NA	NA	TRBV21-1	TRBJ2-7	CASSDRDSRGGQYF	TGTGCCAGCAGCGACCGGGACAGTCGAGGTGGGCAGTACTTC
few	TRBD1	TRBV29-1	TRBJ1-2	CSVEARDRANYGYTF	TGCAGCGTTGAAGCCCGTGACAGGGCTAACTATGGCTACACCTTC
once	NA	TRBV30	TRBJ1-6	CAWSTLGGGNSPLHF	TGTGCCTGGAGTACCCTTGGCGGCGGGAATTCACCCCTCCACTTT
NA	TRBD1	TRBV30	TRBJ1-1	CAWSVGDRGHTEAFF	TGTGCCTGGAGTGTAGGGGACAGGGGGCATACTGAAGCTTTCTTT
NA	NA	TRBV3-1/TRBV3-2	TRBJ2-7	CASSPLFTTGISYEQYF	TGTGCCAGCAGCCCCCTATTCACAACCGGGATTTCCTACGAGCAGTACTTC
few	NA	TRBV7-8	TRBJ2-5	CASSLGRQQETQYF	TGTGCCAGCAGCTTAGGGCGACAGCAAGAGACCCAGTACTTC
NA	NA	TRBV19	TRBJ2-1	CASSIIIDEQFF	TGTGCCAGTAGTATAATAATTGATGAGCAGTTCTTC
few	TRBD1	TRBV18	TRBJ2-5	CASSPRTGRETQYF	TGTGCCAGCTCACCTAGGACAGGGAGAGAGACCCAGTACTTC
NA	NA	TRBV2	TRBJ1-1	CASSLPRGQQISEAFF	TGTGCCAGCAGTCTTCCTCGCGGGCAGCAAATTAGTGAAGCTTTCTTT
NA	NA	TRBV14	TRBJ2-7	CASSQDWEQGRYEQYF	TGTGCCAGCAGCCAAGATTGGGAACAGGGACGGTACGAGCAGTACTTC
NA	TRBD2	TRBV11-2	TRBJ2-5	CASSLAGGPEGTQYF	TGTGCCAGCAGCCTAGCGGGGGGGCCGGAGGGGACCCAGTACTTC
NA	NA	TRBV2	TRBJ1-2	CASSERVSGGYTF	TGTGCCAGCAGTGAAAGGGTATCGGGGGGCTACACCTTC
NA	NA	TRBV5-6	TRBJ1-2	CASSTYRVSVYGYTF	TGTGCCAGCAGCACATACAGGGTATCGGTCTATGGCTACACCTTC
NA	NA	TRBV16	TRBJ2-3	CASSQSEKRDTQYF	TGTGCCAGCAGCCAATCAGAGAAGCGCGATACGCAGTATTTT
NA	NA	TRBV21-1	TRBJ1-5	CASSKVRNRGTPYSNQPQHF	TGTGCCAGCAGCAAAGTGAGAAACAGGGGGACTCCTTATAGCAATCAGCCCCAGCATTTT
NA	NA	TRBV3-1/TRBV3-2	TRBJ2-5	CASSQDLAETQYF	TGTGCCAGCAGCCAAGATCTAGCCGAGACCCAGTACTTC
NA	TRBD1	TRBV5-5	TRBJ1-4	CASSFRGLRDNEKLFF	TGTGCCAGCAGCTTCAGGGGGCTCCGGGATAATGAAAAACTGTTTTTT